These 28 T cell receptor beta chains were all obtained from the same sample, sequenced in a study of blood T cell repertoires in COVID-19. Some clones are missing from TCRdb's copy, which holds only in-frame ones; the method was immunoSEQ multiplex PCR. This table has about 240,000 clones, more than 85% appearing once. The specimen was peripheral blood. These receptors came from a woman between 65 and 79 years old with active or convalescent COVID-19.

The J gene is TRBJ1-4, the V gene TRBV5-1; tentative D call: TRBD1 (5 bases). V lost 0 bases to trimming and J lost 7 bases, with 13 bases between them. The CDR3 sequence is 15 residues long. Germline V gene lookup returns CDR1 SGHRS and CDR2 YFSETQ. The CDR3 reads CASSLESGRGEKLFF. Here the CDR3 DNA reads TGCGCCAGCAGCTTGGAATCAGGGAGGGGTGAAAAACTGTTTTTT. The entire variable domain, with the rest obtained from reference TRBV5-1 and TRBJ1-4, is as follows: KAGVTQTPRYLIKTRGQQVTLSCSPISGHRSVSWYQQTPGQGLQFLFEYFSETQRNKGNFPGRFSGRQFSNSRSEMNVSTLELGDSALYLCASSLESGRGEKLFFGSGTQLSVL.

This chain connects TRBV7-9 to TRBJ1-3; no reliable D call. Germline V gene sequence: CDR1 SEHNR, CDR2 FQNEAQ (reference sequence). There are 12 residues in the CDR3. The V and J ends lost 3 bases and 8 bases respectively, with 8 bases between them. Here the CDR3 reads CASSLSSYTIYF. In nucleotides, the CDR3 is TGTGCCAGCAGCTTGTCCTCTTACACCATATATTTT.

This clone has just one count. The J gene is TRBJ2-1, the V gene TRBV9; 7 bases align to TRBD1. Germline CDR1 and CDR2: SGDLS and YYNGEE. This CDR3 has 13 amino acids. V shed 0 bases, J shed 9 bases, and the junction held 3 bases outside the gene matches. CDR3 residues: CASSVGQGFEQFF. The CDR3, as DNA: TGTGCCAGCAGCGTAGGACAGGGATTTGAGCAGTTCTTC.

V gene TRBV19 combines with J gene TRBJ1-5; TRBD1 agrees at 8 bases. Germline trimming cut 5 bases from V and 6 bases from J; bases unmatched to any gene: 9. Germline CDR1 reads LNHDA; CDR2 reads SQIVND (reference sequence). The CDR3 is made up of 15 amino acids. The CDR3 reads CASSRRGTGSQPQHF. The CDR3 DNA is TGTGCCAGTAGTCGTCGAGGGACAGGCAGTCAGCCCCAGCATTTT. Supplemented by reference TRBV19 and TRBJ1-5, the full variable domain reads DGGITQSPKYLFRKEGQNVTLSCEQNLNHDAMYWYRQDPGQGLRLIYYSQIVNDFQKGDIAEGYSVSREKKESFPLTVTSAQKNPTAFYLCASSRRGTGSQPQHFGDGTRLSIL.

CDR3: CASSLAVGGTDTQYF. The DNA for the CDR3 is TGCGCCAGCAGCTTGGCCGTCGGGGGCACAGATACGCAGTATTTT. The rearrangement joins TRBV5-1 to TRBJ2-3; perhaps TRBD2 as D (5 bases). V lost 0 bases, J lost 1 base, and 9 bases lay in between. Germline CDR1 reads SGHRS; CDR2 reads YFSETQ. The CDR3 runs to 15 residues.

The V call is TRBV6-5, the J call TRBJ2-3, with D tentatively TRBD2 (6 bases). The CDR3 spans 14 residues. With 10 bases removed from V and 4 bases from J, the gap between germline ends came to 18 bases. Germline V gives CDR1 MNHEY, CDR2 SVGAGI. CDR3 sequence (DNA): TGTGCCACCTCCCAGGGTTCGGGGGCAGATACGCAGTATTTT. The encoded protein is CATSQGSGADTQYF.

The chain has TRBV5-1 and TRBJ2-1, with 8 positions matching TRBD1. CDR1 SGHRS and CDR2 YFSETQ come from the germline V gene. This CDR3 has 16 residues. The V and J ends lost 1 base and 6 bases, in that order; junction bases with no gene match: 9. The CDR3 spells CASSLWGTGGFNEQFF. CDR3 in DNA: TGCGCCAGCAGCTTGTGGGGGACAGGTGGGTTCAATGAGCAGTTCTTC.

CDR3 coding DNA: TGTGCCAGTAGTATAGTGCCGACAGTTTCTGGGGCCAACGTCCTGACTTTC. Translation: CASSIVPTVSGANVLTF. The chain uses TRBV19 and TRBJ2-6; D perhaps matches TRBD1 (5 bases). The CDR3 loop spans 17 amino acids. Trimming cost V 1 base and J 1 base, with 11 bases left between them. Germline assignment: CDR1 LNHDA and CDR2 SQIVND (reference sequence).

This clone was recorded once. The gene calls are TRBV11-2 and TRBJ2-2, with 10 positions matching TRBD1. The CDR3 is 18 residues long. V shed 1 base, J shed 3 bases, and the junction held 8 bases outside the gene matches. In germline, CDR1 is SGHAT, CDR2 FQNNGV. This CDR3 is CASSLADRGRPYTGELFF. The CDR3 nucleotides read TGTGCCAGCAGCTTAGCAGACAGGGGGCGTCCGTACACCGGGGAGCTGTTTTTT.

This chain links TRBV6-5 with TRBJ1-5; no clear D gene. CDR3 length: 15 amino acids. The V and J ends lost 8 bases and 4 bases respectively, with 18 bases between them. CDR1 MNHEY and CDR2 SVGAGI come from the germline V gene. CDR3 bases: TGTGCCAGCTCGATAACGGGGTATTCGAATCAGCCCCAGCATTTT. Amino acid sequence: CASSITGYSNQPQHF.

This chain links TRBV29-1 with TRBJ2-3, with 7 bases that match TRBD1. Germline V CDR1 and CDR2: SQVTM, ANQGSEA. J was trimmed by 1 base and V by 6 bases; bases with no gene match: 4. CDR3 length equals 13 residues. The CDR3 nucleotides are TGCAGCGTCGTTACAGGGGGCACAGATACGCAGTATTTT. Protein sequence: CSVVTGGTDTQYF.

The chain combines TRBV18 with TRBJ2-5; TRBD1 agrees at 7 bases. Germline V gene data show CDR1 as KGHSH and CDR2 as LQKENI. The CDR3 spans 15 residues. After removal of 4 bases from V and 2 bases from J, the junction contained 7 bases not matched to a gene. In nucleotides, the CDR3 is TGTGCCAGCTCACGGACGGGACAGAGACAAGAGACCCAGTACTTC. Residues: CASSRTGQRQETQYF.

This clone was picked up a small number of times. The V gene is TRBV4-2, the J gene TRBJ2-7, with D uncertain. This CDR3 region has 13 residues. Germline V gene lookup returns CDR1 LGHNA and CDR2 YNFKEQ. V shed 1 base and J shed 2 bases, with 6 bases lying between them. CDR3 in amino acids: CASSQVNTYEQYF. As DNA, the CDR3 is TGTGCCAGCAGCCAAGTTAATACCTACGAGCAGTACTTC.

The chain uses TRBV3-1 (or the pseudogene TRBV3-2) and TRBJ1-1; no clear D gene. Germline V gene lookup returns CDR1 LGHDT and CDR2 YNNKEL (reference sequence). The CDR3 spans 13 residues. Trimming took 2 bases from V and 4 from J, leaving 8 bases between them. The CDR3 bases are TGTGCCAGCAGCCAACTTCCAGGCACTGAAGCTTTCTTT. As protein: CASSQLPGTEAFF.

There are a few counts of this clone. The J gene is TRBJ1-1, the V gene TRBV4-3, with D unclear. From germline, CDR1 is LGHNA and CDR2 YSLEER. The CDR3 runs to 14 residues. Trimming took 0 bases from V and 4 from J, leaving 9 bases between them. CDR3: CASSQDRVSTEAFF. The CDR3 DNA is TGCGCCAGCAGCCAAGATCGTGTGAGCACTGAAGCTTTCTTT.

This rearrangement joins TRBV24-1 to TRBJ2-5; TRBD2 matches 15 bases. Germline CDR1 reads KGHDR; CDR2 reads SFDVKD. J lost 4 bases, V lost 10 bases, and 9 bases had no gene match. The CDR3 contains 16 residues. CDR3 DNA sequence: TGTGCCACAGGGCGGACTAGCGGGGGGGTTGGAGAGACCCAGTACTTC. Translating it yields CATGRTSGGVGETQYF.

The genes are TRBV18 and TRBJ1-5; possibly TRBD1 for D (5 bases). With 5 bases removed from V and 1 base from J, the gap between germline ends came to 15 bases. CDR3 length: 16 residues. Germline CDR1 KGHSH, CDR2 LQKENI. The CDR3: CASSNARGGSNQPQHF. CDR3 nucleotides: TGTGCCAGCTCAAATGCTCGGGGGGGGAGCAATCAGCCCCAGCATTTT. Combining the CDR3 with reference TRBV18 and TRBJ1-5 gives the whole variable domain NAGVMQNPRHLVRRRGQEARLRCSPMKGHSHVYWYRQLPEEGLKFMVYLQKENIIDESGMPKERFSAEFPKEGPSILRIQQVVRGDSAAYFCASSNARGGSNQPQHFGDGTRLSIL.

This clone was detected a few times. The rearrangement uses TRBV6-4 and TRBJ1-1, with D possibly TRBD1 on 5 matching bases. Germline loops: CDR1 MRHNA, CDR2 SNTAGT. The ends were cut back, 7 bases at V and 3 bases at J, with 15 bases in the middle. There are 14 residues in the CDR3. CDR3 DNA: TGTGCCAGCACGACTGTGGGAGGGGACACTGAAGCTTTCTTT. Amino acid sequence: CASTTVGGDTEAFF.

The V and J genes are TRBV6-6 and TRBJ1-4; 9 nucleotides agree with TRBD1. From germline, CDR1 is MNHNY and CDR2 SVGAGI (reference sequence). The V segment lost 3 bases and the J segment 6 bases; nucleotides outside the gene matches: 8. The CDR3 is made up of 16 amino acids. CDR3 in DNA: TGTGCCAGCAGTTATCCCCGGGACAGGGAGGATGAAAAACTGTTTTTT. It is translated as CASSYPRDREDEKLFF.

CDR3 region: CASSATTGANYGYTF. DNA for the CDR3: TGCGCCAGCAGCGCCACGACAGGCGCTAACTATGGCTACACCTTC. V is TRBV5-1 and J is TRBJ1-2, with D possibly TRBD1 on 6 matching bases. Germline lookup yields CDR1 SGHRS and CDR2 YFSETQ. This CDR3 contains 15 residues. V lost 4 bases to trimming and J lost 0 bases, with 13 bases between them.

The chain links TRBV19 to TRBJ1-4, with D perhaps matching TRBD1 (5 bases). CDR1 is LNHDA, CDR2 SQIVND, per germline (reference sequence). V was trimmed by 5 bases and J by 7 bases, leaving 17 bases between them. The CDR3 length is 15 residues. CDR3 sequence: CASSPPRGEGEKLFF. The CDR3, as DNA: TGTGCCAGTAGTCCCCCGAGAGGGGAGGGTGAAAAACTGTTTTTT. Supplemented by reference TRBV19 and TRBJ1-4, the full variable domain reads DGGITQSPKYLFRKEGQNVTLSCEQNLNHDAMYWYRQDPGQGLRLIYYSQIVNDFQKGDIAEGYSVSREKKESFPLTVTSAQKNPTAFYLCASSPPRGEGEKLFFGSGTQLSVL.

The V gene is TRBV24-1, the J gene TRBJ1-1; 9 bases line up with TRBD1. The CDR3 covers 15 residues. The germline gives CDR1 KGHDR, CDR2 SFDVKD. V dropped 8 bases and J dropped 3; count of bases not matched to a gene: 9. The CDR3 here is CATNLNRDRDTEAFF. The CDR3 DNA reads as TGTGCCACCAACTTGAACCGGGACAGGGACACTGAAGCTTTCTTT.

This sequence joins TRBV2 and TRBJ1-6; D ambiguous. Germline assignment: CDR1 SNHLY and CDR2 FYNNEI. Trimming left V 5 bases short and J 0 bases short, with 8 bases between. CDR3 length: 15 amino acids. Written as DNA, the CDR3 is TGTGCCAGCAGTACTCGAGGCTCCTATAATTCACCCCTCCACTTT. Amino acid sequence: CASSTRGSYNSPLHF.

The chain joins TRBV10-2 to TRBJ2-1, with D maybe TRBD2 (7 bases). Germline V gene lookup returns CDR1 WSHSY and CDR2 SAAADI. V was trimmed by 4 bases and J by 1 base, leaving 14 bases between them. This CDR3 contains 16 residues. The CDR3 nucleotides read TGCGCCAGCAGTGGGGGCGGGGGCTTTTCCTACAATGAGCAGTTCTTC. It encodes CASSGGGGFSYNEQFF.

Comments on this clone: One end of the junction does not line up with germline, which may come from a read error. This chain joins TRBV9 and TRBJ1-2; the match to TRBD1 covers 9 bases. The CDR3 extends over 12 amino acids. The V gene's germline CDR1 is SGDLS and CDR2 YYNGEE. The CDR3 region is CASSGGQGPSFF. CDR3 bases: TGTGCCAGCAGCGGGGGACAGGGACCAAGCTTCTTC.

This clone has just a few counts. The chain carries TRBV19 and TRBJ1-4; perhaps TRBD1 as D (5 bases). Germline CDR1 reads LNHDA; CDR2 reads SQIVND (reference sequence). This CDR3 has 16 residues. The V end lost 7 bases, the J end lost 7 bases, and 22 bases lay between the germline ends. The DNA for the CDR3 is TGTGCCAGTACCCAGTGGGGTCGGACATTGGGTGAAAAACTGTTTTTT. This encodes CASTQWGRTLGEKLFF. Full variable domain (outside the CDR3, taken from reference TRBV19 and TRBJ1-4): DGGITQSPKYLFRKEGQNVTLSCEQNLNHDAMYWYRQDPGQGLRLIYYSQIVNDFQKGDIAEGYSVSREKKESFPLTVTSAQKNPTAFYLCASTQWGRTLGEKLFFGSGTQLSVL.

The table lists this clone with a few counts. The CDR3 spells CASSFNLNTEAFF. DNA of the CDR3: TGTGCCAGCAGCTTCAATTTGAACACTGAAGCTTTCTTT. The V call is TRBV7-9, the J call TRBJ1-1; D is unresolved. The germline V gene has CDR1 SEHNR and CDR2 FQNEAQ (reference sequence). The CDR3 sequence is 13 residues long. Trimming pared 3 bases from V and 0 bases from J, leaving 5 bases between.

The J gene is TRBJ1-6, the V gene TRBV18, with 8 positions matching TRBD1. Trimming at V came to 4 bases and at J to 8 bases, leaving 10 bases not matched to a gene. CDR3 length: 16 residues. Germline V gene sequence: CDR1 KGHSH, CDR2 LQKENI. The DNA of the CDR3 is TGTGCCAGCTCACAAGGGACAGGCAGCAGCGATTCACCCCTCCACTTT. Protein: CASSQGTGSSDSPLHF.